The subject of this entry is one T cell receptor (delta chain). The antigen it recognizes is unknown. A far larger clone lies a single base away; this is likely a read error. Libraries came from PCR. The sequencer listed for this sample is Illumina MiSeq. Clones were re-identified by TCRdb from the public reads with CATT, and rows with the same DNA were merged. In all, the sample holds about 4,100 delta-chain clones, and 20% to 30% of those were seen once. The ten largest clones represent around three quarters of the sample. This entry comes from a study of human gamma delta and Vdelta1 T cells (dated by TCRdb to 2016 to 2019). Describing the broader study: The study investigated Delta One T cells, Vd1+ gamma-delta T cells, as cytotoxic effectors against acute myeloid leukemia.

The germline V gene supplies CDR1 TSWWSYY and CDR2 QGS. Taken from cysteine to phenylalanine, the CDR3 has 25 residues. The read is trimmed to its CDR3 DNA, 75 bases read in frame from base 1. After removal of 5 bases from V and 0 bases from J, the junction retains 33 bases not matched to a gene. The sequenced material came from naive CD27+ Vdelta1 gamma-delta T cells from blood. This clonotype originated in a human donor in good health. The chain is assembled from TRDV1 and TRDJ1, with 10 bases aligning to TRDD3. The DNA reads as follows: TGTGCTCTTGGGAAGAATAGTCCCCTCTCCTACGTGTGGTACTGGGGGATGCTGTACACCGATAAACTCATCTTT. Translated, this gives CALGKNSPLSYVWYWGMLYTDKLIF.